Described below is a single TCR beta chain sequence and its context. The antigen remains undetermined. From RNA transcripts, TCR beta CDR3 regions were amplified. TCR CDR3 underwent first-round RT-PCR with the HTBI primer set. MiXCR, run by TCRdb on the multiplex PCR reads, gives a single entry per CDR3 protein. Of 250,000 to 300,000 distinct CDR3 sequences detected, 13% appear once; the ten largest clones hold 7.8%. The data were taken from a study of T cells in Graves' hyperthyroidism and ophthalmopathy. Study results and limitations: Ophthalmopathy, which appeared later, was predicted by the model a median around 6 months before onset.

Unmatched junction bases numbered 2, after V lost 7 bases and J lost 3 bases. Germline CDR1 is SQVTM and CDR2 is ANQGSEA. The CDR3 is 12 residues long. The specimen was blood. The clonotype was recovered from a woman aged 25-40 years with Graves' hyperthyroidism that later progressed to Graves' ophthalmopathy. The chain joins TRBV29-1 to TRBJ2-2; 7 nucleotides align to TRBD1. The CDR3 nucleotides read TGCAGCGCCGACAGGGACACCGGGGAGCTGTTTTTT. Translating gives CSADRDTGELFF.